The 18 T cell receptor beta chains reported below all come from one sample, sequenced in a study of OX40 agonist ivuxolimab in advanced cancers. Library preparation was by the immunoSEQ multiplex PCR assay. TCRdb took over this immuneACCESS table, retaining in-frame rearrangements with V and J assigned. Such tables are incomplete; in checked studies, under half of the missing clones stem from an unresolved V gene, and the remainder is unexplained. The sample data list under 65,000 clones, and around 84% of these were observed just once. The biggest ten clones account for 2% to 2.5% of the sample. This specimen was CD4+ or CD8+ T cells sorted from blood, taken in a trial of the OX40 agonist ivuxolimab. All receptors derive from an adult with an advanced solid tumor such as melanoma, head and neck, liver or kidney cancer.

V usage is TRBV6-6 and J usage is TRBJ1-2; weak D call: TRBD1 (5 bases). Trimming stripped 4 bases from V and 1 base from J, with 16 bases between. This CDR3 region has 16 residues. Germline CDR1 is MNHNY and CDR2 is SVGAGI (reference sequence). The CDR3 coding sequence is TGTGCCAGCAGTTTCAGAACGACAGATTTTAACTATGGCTACACCTTC. Translated, it gives CASSFRTTDFNYGYTF.

The chain combines TRBV4-1 with TRBJ2-5, with 8 bases aligning to TRBD2. The J call may be faulty, since TRBJ2-7 better matches the DNA end. CDR1 is MGHRA and CDR2 is YSYEKL in the germline V gene. This CDR3 is 16 amino acids long. CDR3 coding DNA: TGCGCCAGCAGCCAAGTCTTAGCGGGACGGGGCCACGAGCAGTACTTC. Its translation is CASSQVLAGRGHEQYF.

This clone was counted a few times. V gene TRBV30 combines with J gene TRBJ1-5, with D possibly TRBD1 on 5 matching bases. V was cut by 7 bases and J by 4 bases, with 14 bases left in between. The CDR3 has 13 residues. Germline CDR1 GTSNPN, CDR2 SVGIG (reference sequence). The CDR3 spells CAFGRGINQPQHF. The CDR3 DNA reads as TGTGCCTTTGGAAGGGGTATAAATCAGCCCCAGCATTTT.

This CDR3 is CASSEAWTNYGYTF. The DNA of the CDR3 is TGTGCCAGCAGTGAAGCATGGACAAACTATGGCTACACCTTC. The V gene is TRBV6-1, the J gene TRBJ1-2; D is possibly TRBD1 (5 bases). V dropped 0 bases and J dropped 2 bases, with 7 bases sitting between them. CDR3 length equals 14 residues. CDR1 MNHNS and CDR2 SASEGT come from the germline V gene.

The CDR3 here is CASYSDRAASGANVLTF. The CDR3 nucleotides are TGCGCCAGCTATTCGGACAGGGCAGCCTCTGGGGCCAACGTCCTGACTTTC. The chain employs TRBV5-1 and TRBJ2-6; TRBD1 agrees at 8 bases. Germline CDR1 reads SGHRS; CDR2 reads YFSETQ. V was pared by 7 bases and J by 0 bases, with 9 bases of the junction left unmatched. The CDR3 runs 17 residues.

There are a few counts of this clone. The V gene is TRBV5-8, the J gene TRBJ2-5; D is unclear. Germline V gives CDR1 SGHTS, CDR2 YDEGEE. The CDR3 is made up of 13 amino acids. V shed 3 bases and J shed 5 bases, with 11 bases lying between them. DNA of the CDR3: TGTGCCAGCAGCTCAGAAGGGCTCGAGACCCAGTACTTC. It codes for CASSSEGLETQYF.

The chain links TRBV6-5 to TRBJ1-2; weak D call: TRBD1 (5 bases). The CDR3 has 14 amino acids. Germline lookup yields CDR1 MNHEY and CDR2 SVGAGI. Deletions cut 5 bases from V and 4 bases from J, with 14 bases between. The CDR3 bases are TGTGCCAGCAGTCGCGGGGGGATATCCTATGGCTACACCTTC. Its translation is CASSRGGISYGYTF.

This clone was detected only once. The J gene is TRBJ1-2, the V gene TRBV11-2; no clear D. CDR1 SGHAT and CDR2 FQNNGV come from the germline V gene. V lost 3 bases and J lost 6, with 14 bases in between. The CDR3 extends over 14 amino acids. As DNA, the CDR3 is TGTGCCAGCAGCTTCTTGGGAAGTGAAAATGGCTACACCTTC. Translation gives CASSFLGSENGYTF. Based on the CDR3 plus reference TRBV11-2 and TRBJ1-2, the full variable domain is EAGVAQSPRYKIIEKRQSVAFWCNPISGHATLYWYQQILGQGPKLLIQFQNNGVVDDSQLPKDRFSAERLKGVDSTLKIQPAKLEDSAVYLCASSFLGSENGYTFGSGTRLTVV.

This rearrangement joins TRBV6-1 to TRBJ2-7; 7 bases align to TRBD1. The germline V gene has CDR1 MNHNS and CDR2 SASEGT. The CDR3 has 15 amino acids. V gave up 6 bases and J gave up 6 bases; unmatched junction bases: 14. The CDR3 DNA follows: TGTGCCAGCAGCTCATCTCGACAGGGCTGGAGCGAGCAGTACTTC. Translation: CASSSSRQGWSEQYF.

CDR3 nucleotides: TGTGCCAGCAGCGTAGGTAACGGGGAGCTGTTTTTT. It specifies CASSVGNGELFF. The V and J genes are TRBV9 and TRBJ2-2; no definite D call. Trimming removed 0 bases from V and 7 bases from J, with 4 bases in between. This CDR3 has 12 residues. Germline V gene lookup returns CDR1 SGDLS and CDR2 YYNGEE.

The chain joins TRBV14 to TRBJ2-2; TRBD1 agrees at 9 bases. Germline V gene lookup returns CDR1 SGHDN and CDR2 FVKESK. This CDR3 has 16 residues. Germline trimming cut 0 bases from V and 5 bases from J; bases unmatched to any gene: 4. DNA of the CDR3: TGTGCCAGCAGCCAAGAAGGACAGGGGTATACCGGGGAGCTGTTTTTT. Its protein is CASSQEGQGYTGELFF.

This clone came up a few times. The V call is TRBV29-1, the J call TRBJ2-2; weak D call: TRBD1 (5 bases). The CDR3 totals 13 residues. The V gene's germline CDR1 is SQVTM and CDR2 ANQGSEA. The ends were cut back, 6 bases at V and 1 base at J, with 9 bases in the middle. CDR3 DNA sequence: TGCAGCGTAGATCAGGGGAACACCGGGGAGCTGTTTTTT. This translates into CSVDQGNTGELFF.

The V gene is TRBV28, the J gene TRBJ2-3; TRBD2 matches at 10 bases. This CDR3 has 16 residues. Germline assignment: CDR1 MDHEN and CDR2 SYDVKM. With 3 bases clipped from V and 5 bases from J, the junction kept 8 bases outside the gene matches. CDR3 bases: TGTGCCAGCAGTTTCTGGACTAGCGGAGGGGGAGATACGCAGTATTTT. Translation gives CASSFWTSGGGDTQYF.

The rearrangement joins TRBV4-2 to TRBJ1-1; D possibly corresponds to TRBD1 (6 bases). The germline CDR1 and CDR2 sequences are LGHNA and YNFKEQ. Trimming pared 5 bases from V and 3 bases from J, leaving 19 bases between. This CDR3 contains 16 residues. The CDR3 DNA reads as TGTGCCAGCAGCTCCTCGGGACACTCGACGGACACTGAAGCTTTCTTT. Translated, it gives CASSSSGHSTDTEAFF.

The chain combines TRBV9 with TRBJ2-3; no definite D call. Trimming left V 5 bases short and J 0 bases short, with 13 bases between. This CDR3 has 15 residues. CDR1 is SGDLS, CDR2 YYNGEE, per germline. CDR3 bases: TGTGCCAGCAGTCGTACGAGCGTGAGCACAGATACGCAGTATTTT. Protein product: CASSRTSVSTDTQYF. Full variable domain (remainder filled in from reference TRBV9 and TRBJ2-3): DSGVTQTPKHLITATGQRVTLRCSPRSGDLSVYWYQQSLDQGLQFLIQYYNGEERAKGNILERFSAQQFPDLHSELNLSSLELGDSALYFCASSRTSVSTDTQYFGPGTRLTVL.

As to this clone: At one end the junction does not follow the germline gene, possibly because of a read error. This chain uses TRBV18 with TRBJ2-7; possible D gene TRBD2, 6 bases. The CDR3 runs 12 residues. Germline V lookup: CDR1 KGHSH, CDR2 LQKENI. The DNA of the CDR3 is TGTGCCAGCTCACCAGATGTGGAGGGGATCCTCTTC. It translates to CASSPDVEGILF.

The chain uses TRBV6-5 and TRBJ2-1; unclear D gene. Germline loops: CDR1 MNHEY, CDR2 SVGAGI. The CDR3 covers 13 residues. Trimming took 6 bases from V and 6 from J, leaving 12 bases between them. The CDR3 coding sequence is TGTGCCAGCAGGATCACGATTGGCAATGAGCAGTTCTTC. It is translated as CASRITIGNEQFF.

The chain links TRBV4-1 to TRBJ2-3; D is perhaps TRBD2 (6 bases). V dropped 4 bases and J dropped 2 bases, with 19 bases sitting between them. The length of the CDR3 is 17 residues. Germline assignment: CDR1 MGHRA and CDR2 YSYEKL. The CDR3 DNA reads as TGCGCCAGCAGCCCGGTTACACTAGCCGGGAACACAGATACGCAGTATTTT. It specifies CASSPVTLAGNTDTQYF.